The rows below give T cell receptor beta chains drawn from one sample of a study of blood T cells in healthy people across ages. TCRdb itself ran the 5' RACE reads through MiXCR, one entry per CDR3 protein. This sample has 650,000 to 1,000,000 distinct CDR3 sequences, with around half found just once. The specimen was blood. Receptors originate from a man older than 75 in good health. Each CDR3 is given with its conserved first and last residue. A D gene is named only where the DNA matches it firmly. Clone size is given for some rows only: seen once, a few or many times, or a class if the clone is expanded.

CDR3nt: TGCAGTGCCTCCCGGGACAGCGATCAGCCCCAGCATTTT; CDR3aa: CSASRDSDQPQHF; d_gene: TRBD1; v_gene: TRBV20-1; abundance: NA; j_gene: TRBJ1-5
CDR3nt: TGTGCCAGCAGTGGAGGGGGAGGGGATACGCAGTATTTT; CDR3aa: CASSGGGGDTQYF; d_gene: NA; v_gene: TRBV12-3/TRBV12-4; abundance: NA; j_gene: TRBJ2-3
CDR3nt: TGTGCCTGCAGTTTGGGTGGGGCGTACAATGAGCAGTTCTTC; CDR3aa: CACSLGGAYNEQFF; d_gene: NA; v_gene: TRBV12-3/TRBV12-4; abundance: NA; j_gene: TRBJ2-1
CDR3nt: TGTGCCAGCAGGCCACCGGCTAACTATGGCTACACCTTC; CDR3aa: CASRPPANYGYTF; d_gene: NA; v_gene: TRBV28; abundance: few; j_gene: TRBJ1-2
CDR3nt: TGTGCCAGTAGTATTCGGGGGGCTGGGGCCAACGTCCTGACTTTC; CDR3aa: CASSIRGAGANVLTF; d_gene: TRBD2; v_gene: TRBV19; abundance: NA; j_gene: TRBJ2-6
CDR3nt: TGTGCCATCAGTGCCCCGGACGTAGCGGGGGATACGCAGTATTTT; CDR3aa: CAISAPDVAGDTQYF; d_gene: TRBD2; v_gene: TRBV10-3; abundance: NA; j_gene: TRBJ2-3
CDR3nt: TGTGCCATCAGTGATGGACTTAACTATGGCTACACCTTC; CDR3aa: CAISDGLNYGYTF; d_gene: NA; v_gene: TRBV10-3; abundance: NA; j_gene: TRBJ1-2
CDR3nt: TGCAGTGCTGGAGTGGGCAGGGGGCAGGGGTACGAGCAGTACTTC; CDR3aa: CSAGVGRGQGYEQYF; d_gene: TRBD1; v_gene: TRBV20-1; abundance: NA; j_gene: TRBJ2-7
CDR3nt: TGTGCCACCAGCAGAGATATCAGCAATCAGCCCCAGCATTTT; CDR3aa: CATSRDISNQPQHF; d_gene: NA; v_gene: TRBV15; abundance: few; j_gene: TRBJ1-5
CDR3nt: TGCGCCAGCAGCCAAGTCACTAGCGGGCCCTACGAGCAGTACTTC; CDR3aa: CASSQVTSGPYEQYF; d_gene: TRBD2; v_gene: TRBV4-1; abundance: NA; j_gene: TRBJ2-7
CDR3nt: TGTTCCAGCAGCCTGGGGGCTGAGGTGCAGTACTTC; CDR3aa: CSSSLGAEVQYF; d_gene: NA; v_gene: TRBV7-9; abundance: NA; j_gene: TRBJ2-5
CDR3nt: TGTGCCAGCAGCTTAGCGGGGGGGTGGGATACGCAGTATTTT; CDR3aa: CASSLAGGWDTQYF; d_gene: TRBD2; v_gene: TRBV9; abundance: NA; j_gene: TRBJ2-3
CDR3nt: TGCAGTGCTAGGCGGGAGGGAAACCCAGATACGCAGTATTTT; CDR3aa: CSARREGNPDTQYF; d_gene: TRBD2; v_gene: TRBV20-1; abundance: few; j_gene: TRBJ2-3
CDR3nt: TGCGCCAGCAGCCAAGAAATACTCCCCCGGTACGAGCAGTACTTC; CDR3aa: CASSQEILPRYEQYF; d_gene: NA; v_gene: TRBV4-3; abundance: NA; j_gene: TRBJ2-7
CDR3nt: TGTGCCAGCAGCCAAGTAGCACGGCTTTCGCTCGAGCAGTACTTC; CDR3aa: CASSQVARLSLEQYF; d_gene: NA; v_gene: TRBV3-1; abundance: NA; j_gene: TRBJ2-7
CDR3nt: TGCAGTGCTAGATCTCTCAACCTAGGGGGGCCTTTGGACGAGCAGTACTTC; CDR3aa: CSARSLNLGGPLDEQYF; d_gene: NA; v_gene: TRBV20-1; abundance: NA; j_gene: TRBJ2-7
CDR3nt: TGTGCCAGCAGCTCGAGCCGGGACGGCCCGAACACTGAAGCTTTCTTT; CDR3aa: CASSSSRDGPNTEAFF; d_gene: NA; v_gene: TRBV7-2; abundance: few; j_gene: TRBJ1-1
CDR3nt: TGCAGTGCTAGACCCAGCGCCAATGAGCAGTACTTC; CDR3aa: CSARPSANEQYF; d_gene: NA; v_gene: TRBV20-1; abundance: NA; j_gene: TRBJ2-7
CDR3nt: TGCGCCAGCTTCAGGGGACCAGGGGACGAGACTGAGCAGTTCTTC; CDR3aa: CASFRGPGDETEQFF; d_gene: NA; v_gene: TRBV5-1; abundance: NA; j_gene: TRBJ2-1
CDR3nt: TGTGCCAGCAGTTTAGAGGGGGGGGCCAAAAACATTCAGTACTTC; CDR3aa: CASSLEGGAKNIQYF; d_gene: NA; v_gene: TRBV12-3/TRBV12-4; abundance: NA; j_gene: TRBJ2-4
CDR3nt: TGTGCCAGCAGCTTAGGGCGGAACAACTATGGCTACACCTTC; CDR3aa: CASSLGRNNYGYTF; d_gene: NA; v_gene: TRBV7-2; abundance: many; j_gene: TRBJ1-2
CDR3nt: TGTGCCATCAGTGAGTCGAAGGGGAACACTGAAGCTTTCTTT; CDR3aa: CAISESKGNTEAFF; d_gene: NA; v_gene: TRBV10-3; abundance: NA; j_gene: TRBJ1-1
CDR3nt: TGTGCCAGCAGCGGCAAAGTCACAGATACGCAGTATTTT; CDR3aa: CASSGKVTDTQYF; d_gene: NA; v_gene: TRBV5-6; abundance: few; j_gene: TRBJ2-3
CDR3nt: TGCGCCAGCAGCCTCGGGACAGATAAGTCACCCCTCCACTTT; CDR3aa: CASSLGTDKSPLHF; d_gene: TRBD1; v_gene: TRBV5-1; abundance: NA; j_gene: TRBJ1-6
CDR3nt: TGTGCCAGCAGCGTACGAGGCGGGAGAGCTAGCACAGATACGCAGTATTTT; CDR3aa: CASSVRGGRASTDTQYF; d_gene: TRBD2; v_gene: TRBV9; abundance: NA; j_gene: TRBJ2-3
CDR3nt: TGTGCCAGCAGCTTAATGGGGGACAGGGACTGGAATGAGCAGTTCTTC; CDR3aa: CASSLMGDRDWNEQFF; d_gene: TRBD1; v_gene: TRBV7-3; abundance: NA; j_gene: TRBJ2-1
CDR3nt: TGTGCCAGCAGTCCGGACTACTATACCCCGTCCTACGAGCAGTACTTT; CDR3aa: CASSPDYYTPSYEQYF; d_gene: NA; v_gene: TRBV12-3/TRBV12-4; abundance: NA; j_gene: TRBJ2-7
CDR3nt: TGTGCCAGCAGTTCCGGACTAGCGGGAGTGATAGATACGCAGTATTTT; CDR3aa: CASSSGLAGVIDTQYF; d_gene: TRBD2; v_gene: TRBV12-3/TRBV12-4; abundance: NA; j_gene: TRBJ2-3
CDR3nt: TGTGCCAGCAGCGTAGGTATGGGTCAGCTCAATGAGCAGTTCTTC; CDR3aa: CASSVGMGQLNEQFF; d_gene: NA; v_gene: TRBV9; abundance: NA; j_gene: TRBJ2-1
CDR3nt: TGTGCCAGCAGTGGGACTAGCGGGGGGGCAGATACGCAGTATTTT; CDR3aa: CASSGTSGGADTQYF; d_gene: TRBD2; v_gene: TRBV6-1; abundance: NA; j_gene: TRBJ2-3
CDR3nt: TGTGCCAGCAGTAATCAGGGACGGCGGGCTGAAGCTTTCTTT; CDR3aa: CASSNQGRRAEAFF; d_gene: NA; v_gene: TRBV28; abundance: NA; j_gene: TRBJ1-1